In its sample, the clone carrying this T cell receptor (beta chain) was seen a few times. This record belongs to a study of blood T cell repertoires in COVID-19. About the research overall: Samples representing acute and convalescent COVID-19 were sourced from the United States, Italy and Spain.

Germline V CDR1 and CDR2: GTSNPN, SVGIG (reference sequence). V was trimmed by 2 bases and J by 4 bases, leaving 12 bases between them. The CDR3 spans 14 residues. Methods used by the authors: Estimation of nucleated cell counts relied on the amplification of reference gene primers. Sequenced by immunoSEQ multiplex PCR; TCRdb stores in-frame clones only, minus some. V and J calls and clone size follow that table, whereas D and trimming were derived from the DNA. The sample lists some 150,000 clones; about 85% were seen once. A Seattle source enrolled patients during active infection and followed them longitudinally.

The chain combines TRBV30 with TRBJ1-5, with D possibly matching TRBD1 (5 bases). The sequenced sample consisted of peripheral blood. The receptor's source is a woman aged 70-85 years with COVID-19, enrolled during active disease. The CDR3 nucleotides read TGTGCCTGGAGTCAAAGGACAACTAATCAGCCCCAGCATTTT. It specifies CAWSQRTTNQPQHF.